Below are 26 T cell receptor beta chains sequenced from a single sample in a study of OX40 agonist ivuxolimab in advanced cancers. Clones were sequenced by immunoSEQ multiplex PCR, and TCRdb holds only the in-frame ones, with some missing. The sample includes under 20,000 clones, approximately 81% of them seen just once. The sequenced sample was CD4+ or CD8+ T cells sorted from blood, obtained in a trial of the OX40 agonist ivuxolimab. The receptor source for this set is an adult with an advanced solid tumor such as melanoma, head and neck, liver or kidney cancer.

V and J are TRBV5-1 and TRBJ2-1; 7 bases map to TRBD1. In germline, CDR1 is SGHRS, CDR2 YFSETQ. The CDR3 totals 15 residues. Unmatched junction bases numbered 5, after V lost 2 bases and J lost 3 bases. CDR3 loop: CASSFRDSNYNEQFF. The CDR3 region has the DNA TGCGCCAGCAGCTTCCGGGACAGTAACTACAATGAGCAGTTCTTC.

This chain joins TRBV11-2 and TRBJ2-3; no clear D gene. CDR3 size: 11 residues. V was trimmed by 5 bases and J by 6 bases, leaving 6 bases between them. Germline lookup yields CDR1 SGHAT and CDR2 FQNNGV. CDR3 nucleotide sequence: TGTGCCAGCAGCCGTGGGGATACGCAGTATTTT. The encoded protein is CASSRGDTQYF.

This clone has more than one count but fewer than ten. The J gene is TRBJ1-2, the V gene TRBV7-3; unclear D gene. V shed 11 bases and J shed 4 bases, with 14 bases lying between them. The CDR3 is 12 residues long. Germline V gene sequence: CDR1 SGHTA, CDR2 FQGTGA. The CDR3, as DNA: TGTGCCCGCCTTCACAAGTCCTATGGCTACACCTTC. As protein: CARLHKSYGYTF.

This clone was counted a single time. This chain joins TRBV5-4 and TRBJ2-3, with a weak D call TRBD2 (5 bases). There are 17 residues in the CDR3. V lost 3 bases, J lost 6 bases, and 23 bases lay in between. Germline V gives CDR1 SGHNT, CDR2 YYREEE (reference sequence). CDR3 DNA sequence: TGTGCCAGCAGCTCCGAACTAGGAGTGGGCACACGTGATACGCAGTATTTT. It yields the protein CASSSELGVGTRDTQYF.

In nucleotides, the CDR3 is TGTGCCAGTAGTCCCGACAGTAGAGGCTACACCTTC. Its translation is CASSPDSRGYTF. This chain joins TRBV19 and TRBJ1-2; tentatively, D is TRBD1 (5 bases). CDR1 is LNHDA and CDR2 is SQIVND in the germline V gene (reference sequence). The CDR3 sequence is 12 residues long. Trimming cost V 5 bases and J 8 bases, with 12 bases left between them.

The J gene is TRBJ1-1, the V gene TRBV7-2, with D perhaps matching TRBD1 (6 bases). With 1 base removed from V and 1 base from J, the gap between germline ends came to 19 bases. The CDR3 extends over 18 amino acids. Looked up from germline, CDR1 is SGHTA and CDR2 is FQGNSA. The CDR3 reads CASSLGSLQGLWNTEAFF. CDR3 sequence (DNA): TGTGCCAGCAGCTTAGGTTCATTACAGGGATTATGGAACACTGAAGCTTTCTTT.

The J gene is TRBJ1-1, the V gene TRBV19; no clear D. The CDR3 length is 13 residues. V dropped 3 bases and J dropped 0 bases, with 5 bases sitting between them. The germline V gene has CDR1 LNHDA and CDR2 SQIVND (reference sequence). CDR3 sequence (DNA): TGTGCCAGTAGTATGTCCCTGAACACTGAAGCTTTCTTT. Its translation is CASSMSLNTEAFF.

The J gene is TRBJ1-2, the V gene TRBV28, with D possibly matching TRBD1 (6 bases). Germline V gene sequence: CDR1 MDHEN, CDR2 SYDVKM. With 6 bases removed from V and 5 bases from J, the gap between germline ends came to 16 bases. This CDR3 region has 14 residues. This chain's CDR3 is CASSLQGEIYGYTF. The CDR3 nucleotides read TGTGCCAGCAGCCTACAGGGTGAGATTTATGGCTACACCTTC.

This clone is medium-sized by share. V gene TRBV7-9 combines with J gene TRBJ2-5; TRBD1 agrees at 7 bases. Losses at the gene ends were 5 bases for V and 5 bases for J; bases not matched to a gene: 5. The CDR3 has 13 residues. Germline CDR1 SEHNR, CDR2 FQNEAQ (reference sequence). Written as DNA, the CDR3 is TGTGCCAGCAGCCCGACAGGGTGGGAGACCCAGTACTTC. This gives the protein CASSPTGWETQYF.

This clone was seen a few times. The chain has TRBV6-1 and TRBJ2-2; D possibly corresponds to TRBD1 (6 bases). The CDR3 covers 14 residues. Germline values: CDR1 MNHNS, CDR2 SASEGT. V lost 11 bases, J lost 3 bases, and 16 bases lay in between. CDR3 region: CACRRDTDTGELFF. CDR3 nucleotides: TGTGCCTGTCGCCGGGACACGGACACCGGGGAGCTGTTTTTT.

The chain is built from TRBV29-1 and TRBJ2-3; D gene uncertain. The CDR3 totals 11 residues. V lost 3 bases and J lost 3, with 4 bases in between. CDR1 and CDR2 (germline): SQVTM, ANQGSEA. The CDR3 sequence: CSVDFTDTQYF. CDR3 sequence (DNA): TGCAGCGTTGACTTTACAGATACGCAGTATTTT.

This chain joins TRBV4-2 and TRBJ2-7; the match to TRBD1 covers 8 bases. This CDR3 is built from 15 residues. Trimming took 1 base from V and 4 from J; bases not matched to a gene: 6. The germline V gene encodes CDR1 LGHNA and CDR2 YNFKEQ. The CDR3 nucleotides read TGTGCCAGCAGCCAAGTAAGGACAGGGCCTTACGAGCAGTACTTC. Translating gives CASSQVRTGPYEQYF.

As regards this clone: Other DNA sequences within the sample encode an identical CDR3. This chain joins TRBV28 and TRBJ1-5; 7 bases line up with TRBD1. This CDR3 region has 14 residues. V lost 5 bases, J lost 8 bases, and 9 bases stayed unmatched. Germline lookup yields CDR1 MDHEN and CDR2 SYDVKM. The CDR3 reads CASSPRQGWEPQHF. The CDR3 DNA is TGTGCCAGCAGTCCACGACAGGGTTGGGAGCCCCAGCATTTT.

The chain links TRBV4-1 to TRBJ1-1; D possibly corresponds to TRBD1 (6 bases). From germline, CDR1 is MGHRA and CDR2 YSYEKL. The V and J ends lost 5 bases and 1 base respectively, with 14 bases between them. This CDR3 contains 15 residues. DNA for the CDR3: TGCGCCAGCAGCGGTGGGACAATGGCGAACACTGAAGCTTTCTTT. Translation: CASSGGTMANTEAFF.

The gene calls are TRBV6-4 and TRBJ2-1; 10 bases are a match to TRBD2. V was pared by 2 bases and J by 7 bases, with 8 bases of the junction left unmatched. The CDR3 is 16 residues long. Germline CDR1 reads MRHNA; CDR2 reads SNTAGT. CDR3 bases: TGTGCCAGCAGTGACACATTACTAGCGGGATCAAATGAGCAGTTCTTC. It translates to CASSDTLLAGSNEQFF.

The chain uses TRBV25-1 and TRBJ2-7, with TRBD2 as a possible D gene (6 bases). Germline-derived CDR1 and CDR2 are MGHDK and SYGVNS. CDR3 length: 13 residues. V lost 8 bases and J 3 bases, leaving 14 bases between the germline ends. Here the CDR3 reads CASEGLRNYEQYF. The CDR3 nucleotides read TGTGCCAGCGAGGGACTGCGGAACTACGAGCAGTACTTC.

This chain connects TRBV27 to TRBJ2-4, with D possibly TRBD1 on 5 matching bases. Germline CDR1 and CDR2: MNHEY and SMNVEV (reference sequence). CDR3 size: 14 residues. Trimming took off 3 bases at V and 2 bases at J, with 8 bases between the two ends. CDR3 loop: CASSFQGTKNIQYF. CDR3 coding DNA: TGTGCCAGCAGTTTCCAGGGAACCAAAAACATTCAGTACTTC.

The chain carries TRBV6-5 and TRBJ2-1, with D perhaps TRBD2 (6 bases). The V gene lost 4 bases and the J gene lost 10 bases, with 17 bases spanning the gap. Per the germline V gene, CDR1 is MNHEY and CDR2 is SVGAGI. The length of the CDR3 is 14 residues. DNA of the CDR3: TGTGCCAGCAGTTCGGGAGTTCTCCCCGCCGAGCAGTTCTTC. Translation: CASSSGVLPAEQFF.

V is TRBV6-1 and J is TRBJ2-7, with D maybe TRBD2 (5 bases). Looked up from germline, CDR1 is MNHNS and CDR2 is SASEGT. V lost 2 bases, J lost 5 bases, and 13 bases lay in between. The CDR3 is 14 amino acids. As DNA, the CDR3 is TGTGCCAGCAGTGAAACGGACGGGGTTGACGAGCAGTACTTC. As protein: CASSETDGVDEQYF.

CDR3 coding DNA: TGTGCCAGCAGTGAAAGGTGGGTTTGGGCCGATCAGCCCCAGCATTTT. Translation: CASSERWVWADQPQHF. This chain uses TRBV6-1 with TRBJ1-5; D remains ambiguous. This CDR3 region has 16 residues. V was pared by 2 bases and J by 5 bases, with 16 bases between. The germline gives CDR1 MNHNS, CDR2 SASEGT.

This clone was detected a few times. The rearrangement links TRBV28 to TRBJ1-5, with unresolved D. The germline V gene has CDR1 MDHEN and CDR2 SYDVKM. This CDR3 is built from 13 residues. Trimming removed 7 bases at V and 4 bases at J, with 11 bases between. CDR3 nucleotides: TGTGCCAGCACTGACACCGCAAATCAGCCCCAGCATTTT. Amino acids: CASTDTANQPQHF. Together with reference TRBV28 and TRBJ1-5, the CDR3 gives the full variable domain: DVKVTQSSRYLVKRTGEKVFLECVQDMDHENMFWYRQDPGLGLRLIYFSYDVKMKEKGDIPEGYSVSREKKERFSLILESASTNQTSMYLCASTDTANQPQHFGDGTRLSIL.

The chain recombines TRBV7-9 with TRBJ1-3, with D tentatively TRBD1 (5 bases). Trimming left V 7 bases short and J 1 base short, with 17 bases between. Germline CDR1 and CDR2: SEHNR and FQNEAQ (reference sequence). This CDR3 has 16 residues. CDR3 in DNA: TGTGCCAGCACCTCCCCCAGGACACCATCTGGAAACACCATATATTTT. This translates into CASTSPRTPSGNTIYF.

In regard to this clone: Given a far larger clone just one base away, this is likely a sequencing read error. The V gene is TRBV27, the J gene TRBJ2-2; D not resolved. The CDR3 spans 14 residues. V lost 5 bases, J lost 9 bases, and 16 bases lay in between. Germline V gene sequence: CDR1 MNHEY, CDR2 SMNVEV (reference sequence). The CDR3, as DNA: TGTGCCAGCAGTCTGGGTAGCTCTCCCCGGGAGCTGTTTTTT. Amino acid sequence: CASSLGSSPRELFF.

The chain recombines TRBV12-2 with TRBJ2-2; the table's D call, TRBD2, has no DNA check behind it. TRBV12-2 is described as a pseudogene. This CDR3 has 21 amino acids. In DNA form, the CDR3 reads TGTGCAAGTCGCTTGGGGATGGGTCTAGCGGGTCTTATACGTGACACCGGGGAGCTGTTTTTT. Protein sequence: CASRLGMGLAGLIRDTGELFF.

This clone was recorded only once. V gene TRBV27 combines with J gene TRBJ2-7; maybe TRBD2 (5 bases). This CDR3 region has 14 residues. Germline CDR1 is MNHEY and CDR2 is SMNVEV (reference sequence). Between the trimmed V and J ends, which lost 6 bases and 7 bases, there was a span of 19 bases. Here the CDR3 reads CASSNLERPGEQYF. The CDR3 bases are TGTGCCAGCAGCAACCTCGAAAGGCCGGGGGAGCAGTACTTC.

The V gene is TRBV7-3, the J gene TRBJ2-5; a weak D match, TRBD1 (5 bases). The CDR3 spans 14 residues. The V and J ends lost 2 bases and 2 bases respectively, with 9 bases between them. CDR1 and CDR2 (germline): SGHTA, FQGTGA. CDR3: CASSLSDSQETQYF. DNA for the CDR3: TGTGCCAGCAGCTTATCCGACAGTCAAGAGACCCAGTACTTC.